These 19 T cell receptor beta chains share one sample of origin, sequenced in a study of cytomegalovirus exposure and HLA in healthy donors. Primers included in the PCR were 60 Vbeta and 13 Jbeta primers. The data were produced by immunoSEQ multiplex PCR, yet TCRdb's version contains in-frame clones alone and is incomplete. The repertoire holds more than 200,000 clones, nearly 80% seen once, with more than 1.5% in the top ten. Material for sequencing was PBMCs. These receptors were taken from a man aged 18 to 30 in good health and CMV-seronegative.

The V and J genes are TRBV27 and TRBJ2-7, with a possible D match to TRBD2 (6 bases). Germline-derived CDR1 and CDR2 are MNHEY and SMNVEV (reference sequence). Trimming pared 0 bases from V and 0 bases from J, leaving 12 bases between. The length of the CDR3 is 16 residues. The CDR3 reads CASSLSGGLSSYEQYF. The CDR3 nucleotides are TGTGCCAGCAGTTTATCGGGGGGACTGAGCTCCTACGAGCAGTACTTC.

The J gene is TRBJ2-5, the V gene TRBV29-1, with D perhaps TRBD2 (6 bases). Trimming removed 1 base at V and 1 base at J, with 7 bases between. This CDR3 is 13 amino acids long. Per the germline V gene, CDR1 is SQVTM and CDR2 is ANQGSEA. The CDR3 DNA sequence: TGCAGCGTTGAAGGGGACTTCCAAGAGACCCAGTACTTC. Translated, it gives CSVEGDFQETQYF.

This CDR3 is CASSFRGQDRSSTDTQYF. The CDR3 DNA sequence: TGTGCCAGCAGTTTTAGGGGACAGGATCGTTCTAGCACAGATACGCAGTATTTT. J is TRBJ2-3 and V is TRBV27; TRBD1 matches at 8 bases. Germline V gene sequence: CDR1 MNHEY, CDR2 SMNVEV (reference sequence). The CDR3 spans 18 residues. The V gene end was trimmed by 3 bases and the J gene end by 0 bases; junction bases not matched to a gene: 11.

V is TRBV4-3 and J is TRBJ2-7; possibly TRBD2 for D (7 bases). This CDR3 has 16 amino acids. The V end lost 0 bases, the J end lost 3 bases, and 15 bases lay between the germline ends. The germline V gene encodes CDR1 LGHNA and CDR2 YSLEER. In DNA, the CDR3 is TGCGCCAGCAGCCAAGAGGAAGGGGGGGAATTCTACGAGCAGTACTTC. Protein: CASSQEEGGEFYEQYF.

This chain connects TRBV6-5 to TRBJ1-4; 9 nucleotides line up with TRBD1. The CDR3 is made up of 15 amino acids. The ends lost 6 bases at V and 8 bases at J; junction bases unmatched: 10. Germline CDR1 is MNHEY and CDR2 is SVGAGI. Written as DNA, the CDR3 is TGTGCCAGCAGACAACGCTTGACAGGGGGAGAAAAACTGTTTTTT. Translation: CASRQRLTGGEKLFF.

The J gene is TRBJ1-2, the V gene TRBV14; the D is unclear. The CDR3 consists of 15 residues. Looked up from germline, CDR1 is SGHDN and CDR2 is FVKESK. The V end lost 3 bases, the J end lost 7 bases, and 18 bases lay between the germline ends. The CDR3 nucleotides are TGTGCCAGCAGCCAGACCGGAGGTTTTAGTCGTGGCTACACCTTC. Its translation: CASSQTGGFSRGYTF.

The chain couples TRBV19 to TRBJ2-2, with TRBD1 matching over 7 bases. The J segment lost 0 bases and the V segment lost 5 bases, leaving 6 bases of the junction unmatched. The germline CDR1 and CDR2 sequences are LNHDA and SQIVND (reference sequence). The CDR3 has 16 amino acids. The CDR3 nucleotides are TGTGCCAGTAGTTTTGGGACAGTTTCGAACACCGGGGAGCTGTTTTTT. Its translation: CASSFGTVSNTGELFF.

The chain uses TRBV28 and TRBJ2-7; 12 nucleotides match TRBD2. The CDR3 loop spans 14 amino acids. V lost 3 bases, J lost 4 bases, and 1 base stayed unmatched. Germline values: CDR1 MDHEN, CDR2 SYDVKM. The CDR3 DNA follows: TGTGCCAGCAGTTTCGGACTAGCGGGATACGAGCAGTACTTC. It codes for CASSFGLAGYEQYF.

This chain connects TRBV7-2 to TRBJ2-7; D perhaps matches TRBD1 (6 bases). Germline lookup yields CDR1 SGHTA and CDR2 FQGNSA. Trimming took off 3 bases at V and 2 bases at J, with 11 bases between the two ends. The CDR3 has 14 residues. The CDR3: CASSFSTGAYEQYF. DNA of the CDR3: TGTGCCAGCAGCTTCTCGACAGGCGCCTACGAGCAGTACTTC.

This clone was counted between two and nine times. CDR3 bases: TGCGCCAGCAGCTCGTACGACACAGTGAACACTGAAGCTTTCTTT. This translates into CASSSYDTVNTEAFF. The J gene is TRBJ1-1, the V gene TRBV5-1; D is uncertain. The CDR3 is made up of 15 amino acids. Germline V gene data show CDR1 as SGHRS and CDR2 as YFSETQ. V was shortened by 3 bases and J by 0 bases, with 12 bases between the two germline ends.

The chain links TRBV19 to TRBJ2-1; D not resolved. The CDR3 covers 16 residues. Germline loops: CDR1 LNHDA, CDR2 SQIVND (reference sequence). The V and J ends lost 5 bases and 3 bases respectively, with 17 bases between them. CDR3 nucleotides: TGTGCCAGTAGTTTCAGAATAGAGGTGGGCTACAATGAGCAGTTCTTC. Amino acid sequence: CASSFRIEVGYNEQFF. Using reference TRBV19 and TRBJ2-1 for the parts outside the CDR3, the full variable domain is DGGITQSPKYLFRKEGQNVTLSCEQNLNHDAMYWYRQDPGQGLRLIYYSQIVNDFQKGDIAEGYSVSREKKESFPLTVTSAQKNPTAFYLCASSFRIEVGYNEQFFGPGTRLTVL.

V usage is TRBV7-9 and J usage is TRBJ1-5, with 10 bases that match TRBD1. Germline lookup yields CDR1 SEHNR and CDR2 FQNEAQ (reference sequence). The CDR3 runs to 16 residues. Germline trimming cut 4 bases from V and 1 base from J; bases unmatched to any gene: 4. The CDR3 nucleotides are TGTGCCAGCAGCTCCGGGACAGGGGAAAGCAATCAGCCCCAGCATTTT. Translated: CASSSGTGESNQPQHF.

This clone was seen only a few times. The J gene is TRBJ2-2, the V gene TRBV9, with 9 positions matching TRBD1. The V segment lost 2 bases and the J segment 4 bases; nucleotides outside the gene matches: 9. CDR1 SGDLS and CDR2 YYNGEE come from the germline V gene. The CDR3 is 17 amino acids. The CDR3 here is CASSVLPTGGGTGELFF. In DNA, the CDR3 is TGTGCCAGCAGCGTCTTACCCACAGGGGGCGGCACCGGGGAGCTGTTTTTT.

The V call is TRBV29-1, the J call TRBJ2-5; tentative D call: TRBD1 (5 bases). This CDR3 has 15 amino acids. Trimming removed 3 bases at V and 5 bases at J, with 19 bases between. Per the germline V gene, CDR1 is SQVTM and CDR2 is ANQGSEA. The CDR3 region is CSVDPHSRPGETQYF. DNA of the CDR3: TGCAGCGTTGACCCCCACTCTAGACCAGGGGAGACCCAGTACTTC.

V and J are TRBV10-2 and TRBJ1-2, with TRBD1 matching over 7 bases. CDR3 length: 15 residues. Germline CDR1 WSHSY, CDR2 SAAADI. The junction had 15 bases not matched to a gene; V was cut back by 7 bases and J by 7 bases. The CDR3 loop is CASTPGRGRGGGYTF. The CDR3 DNA is TGCGCCAGCACCCCGGGAAGGGGGCGAGGGGGTGGCTACACCTTC.

The chain has TRBV5-4 and TRBJ2-7; tentative D call: TRBD2 (5 bases). This CDR3 is 15 amino acids long. Trimming stripped 3 bases from V and 0 bases from J, with 13 bases between. Germline lookup yields CDR1 SGHNT and CDR2 YYREEE (reference sequence). CDR3 nucleotides: TGTGCCAGCAGCTCCGACCGACTACCCTCCTACGAGCAGTACTTC. Its protein product is CASSSDRLPSYEQYF. The full variable domain, with the rest looked up from reference TRBV5-4 and TRBJ2-7, is ETGVTQSPTHLIKTRGQQVTLRCSSQSGHNTVSWYQQALGQGPQFIFQYYREEENGRGNFPPRFSGLQFPNYSSELNVNALELDDSALYLCASSSDRLPSYEQYFGPGTRLTVT.

The chain joins TRBV9 to TRBJ1-1; D may be TRBD1 (5 bases). Germline CDR1 is SGDLS and CDR2 is YYNGEE. Trimming took off 0 bases at V and 3 bases at J, with 9 bases between the two ends. The CDR3 has 14 amino acids. The CDR3 sequence is CASSVVDTYTEAFF. The CDR3 nucleotides read TGTGCCAGCAGCGTAGTGGACACTTACACTGAAGCTTTCTTT.

This rearrangement joins TRBV4-1 to TRBJ2-1, with 10 nucleotides matching TRBD1. The germline V gene encodes CDR1 MGHRA and CDR2 YSYEKL. V was pared by 3 bases and J by 5 bases, with 7 bases of the junction left unmatched. The CDR3 spans 16 residues. CDR3 sequence reads: CASSQGSGTGDNEQFF. For the CDR3, the DNA is TGCGCCAGCAGCCAGGGATCCGGGACAGGGGACAATGAGCAGTTCTTC.

This clone was counted between two and nine times. The gene calls are TRBV14 and TRBJ2-1; tentative D call: TRBD2 (5 bases). Germline V lookup: CDR1 SGHDN, CDR2 FVKESK. V was shortened by 4 bases and J by 0 bases, with 10 bases between the two germline ends. This CDR3 has 15 amino acids. DNA for the CDR3: TGTGCCAGCAGCCCCGGGGTCAGCTCCTACAATGAGCAGTTCTTC. Its translation: CASSPGVSSYNEQFF. Together with reference TRBV14 and TRBJ2-1, the CDR3 gives the full variable domain: EAGVTQFPSHSVIEKGQTVTLRCDPISGHDNLYWYRRVMGKEIKFLLHFVKESKQDESGMPNNRFLAERTGGTYSTLKVQPAELEDSGVYFCASSPGVSSYNEQFFGPGTRLTVL.